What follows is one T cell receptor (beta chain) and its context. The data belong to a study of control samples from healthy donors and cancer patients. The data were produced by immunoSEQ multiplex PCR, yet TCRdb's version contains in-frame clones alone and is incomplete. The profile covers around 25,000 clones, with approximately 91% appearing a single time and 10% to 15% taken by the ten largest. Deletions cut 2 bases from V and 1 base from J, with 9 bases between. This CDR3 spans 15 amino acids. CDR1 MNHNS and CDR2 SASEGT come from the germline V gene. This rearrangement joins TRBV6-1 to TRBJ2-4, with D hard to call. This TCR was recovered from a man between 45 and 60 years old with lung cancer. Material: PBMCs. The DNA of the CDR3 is TGTGCCAGCAGTGAACTTTCCGGGGCCAAAAACATTCAGTACTTC. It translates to CASSELSGAKNIQYF.